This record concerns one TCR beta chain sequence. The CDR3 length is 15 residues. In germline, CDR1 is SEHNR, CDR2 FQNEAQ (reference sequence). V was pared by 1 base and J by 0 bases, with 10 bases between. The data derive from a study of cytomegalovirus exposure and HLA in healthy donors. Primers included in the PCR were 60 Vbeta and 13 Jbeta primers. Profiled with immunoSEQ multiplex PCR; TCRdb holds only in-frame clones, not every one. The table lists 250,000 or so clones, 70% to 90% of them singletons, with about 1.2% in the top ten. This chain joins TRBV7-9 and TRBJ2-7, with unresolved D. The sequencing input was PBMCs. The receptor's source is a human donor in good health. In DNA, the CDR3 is TGTGCCAGCAGCTTAGGAAATCAGAACTCCTACGAGCAGTACTTC. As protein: CASSLGNQNSYEQYF.